This T cell receptor (beta chain) was recorded in a study of blood T cell repertoires in COVID-19. In the original analysis: How many nucleated cells were present was estimated from reference gene primer amplification. Clones were read by immunoSEQ multiplex PCR, and TCRdb kept only the in-frame ones, dropping some. The V and J calls and clone size are taken from that table; D and trimming were inferred from the DNA. The sample has 75,000 or so clones, around 80% seen once. The CDR3 is made up of 16 amino acids. After removal of 9 bases from V and 4 bases from J, the junction contained 16 bases not matched to a gene. The V gene's germline CDR1 is SGHTA and CDR2 FQGNSA.

The genes are TRBV7-2 and TRBJ1-2; TRBD1 agrees at 8 bases. This receptor was obtained from a man between 60 and 70 years old with acute or convalescent COVID-19. Sequenced material: peripheral blood. The CDR3 reads CASTTTYRTGTYGYTF. Written as DNA, the CDR3 is TGTGCCAGTACGACTACATACCGGACAGGGACCTATGGCTACACCTTC.